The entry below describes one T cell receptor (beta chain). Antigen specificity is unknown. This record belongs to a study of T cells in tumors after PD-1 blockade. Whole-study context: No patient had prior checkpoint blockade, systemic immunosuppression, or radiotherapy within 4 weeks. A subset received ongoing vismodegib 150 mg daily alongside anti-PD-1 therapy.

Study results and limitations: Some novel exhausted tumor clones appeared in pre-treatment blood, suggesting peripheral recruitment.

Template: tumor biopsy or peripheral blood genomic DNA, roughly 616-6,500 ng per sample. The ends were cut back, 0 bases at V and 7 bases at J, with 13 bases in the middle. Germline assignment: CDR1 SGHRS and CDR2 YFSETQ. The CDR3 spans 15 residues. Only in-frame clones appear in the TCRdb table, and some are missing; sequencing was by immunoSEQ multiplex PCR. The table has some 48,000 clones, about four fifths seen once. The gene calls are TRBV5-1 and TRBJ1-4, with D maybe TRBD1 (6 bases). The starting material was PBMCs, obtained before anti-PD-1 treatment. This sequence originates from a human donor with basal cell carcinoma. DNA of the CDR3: TGCGCCAGCAGCTTGGAAGGGGGGGCAAGTGAAAAACTGTTTTTT. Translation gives CASSLEGGASEKLFF.